Each of the 9 T cell receptor beta chains below was sequenced from the same sample in a study of T cell responses to AZD1222 COVID-19 vaccine. Clones were sequenced by immunoSEQ multiplex PCR, and TCRdb holds only the in-frame ones, with some missing. This sample yields some 91,000 clones, of which roughly nine tenths are seen a single time; roughly 13% belongs to the top ten. The sample in question was peripheral blood, obtained on day 0 of AZD1222 vaccination. The receptors come from an adult in good health.

V gene TRBV19 combines with J gene TRBJ1-6; 9 nucleotides align to TRBD1. Germline assignment: CDR1 LNHDA and CDR2 SQIVND (reference sequence). The CDR3 extends over 15 amino acids. V lost 7 bases to trimming and J lost 7 bases; unmatched junction nucleotides: 8. The CDR3 here is CASMGGDRENSPLHF. Written as DNA, the CDR3 is TGTGCCAGTATGGGGGGGGACAGGGAGAATTCACCCCTCCACTTT.

The sample holds one count of this clone. V gene TRBV7-9 combines with J gene TRBJ1-1; D gene unclear. With 2 bases removed from V and 5 bases from J, the gap between germline ends came to 3 bases. Germline V gene sequence: CDR1 SEHNR, CDR2 FQNEAQ (reference sequence). This CDR3 contains 11 residues. The CDR3 here is CASSLRTEAFF. The DNA of the CDR3 is TGTGCCAGCAGCTTAAGAACTGAAGCTTTCTTT. Using reference TRBV7-9 and TRBJ1-1 for the parts outside the CDR3, the full variable domain is DTGVSQNPRHKITKRGQNVTFRCDPISEHNRLYWYRQTLGQGPEFLTYFQNEAQLEKSRLLSDRFSAERPKGSFSTLEIQRTEQGDSAMYLCASSLRTEAFFGQGTRLTVV.

This clone was observed once. The gene calls are TRBV15 and TRBJ2-1; no clear D. Germline-derived CDR1 and CDR2 are LNHNV and YYDKDF (reference sequence). CDR3 size: 16 residues. V was pared by 0 bases and J by 0 bases, with 9 bases between. CDR3 DNA: TGTGCCACCAGCAGAGATCCCCGCTACTCCTACAATGAGCAGTTCTTC. This encodes CATSRDPRYSYNEQFF.

The chain couples TRBV6-4 to TRBJ1-1; D not certain. The CDR3 spans 13 residues. From germline, CDR1 is MRHNA and CDR2 SNTAGT. Trimming removed 5 bases at V and 0 bases at J, with 7 bases between. The CDR3, as DNA: TGTGCCAGCAGTCGGGCCCTGAACACTGAAGCTTTCTTT. Encoded protein: CASSRALNTEAFF.

J is TRBJ1-4 and V is TRBV28; D gene unclear. Germline CDR1 is MDHEN and CDR2 is SYDVKM. CDR3 length equals 11 residues. V was trimmed by 7 bases and J by 8 bases, leaving 8 bases between them. CDR3 coding DNA: TGTGCCAGCACCCTTCGGGAAAAACTGTTTTTT. As protein: CASTLREKLFF.

The chain has TRBV5-5 and TRBJ1-1; the D gene is possibly TRBD1 (5 bases). V was trimmed by 4 bases and J by 0 bases, leaving 16 bases between them. CDR3 length: 16 amino acids. Germline CDR1 reads SGHKS; CDR2 reads YYEKEE (reference sequence). CDR3 DNA sequence: TGTGCCAGCAGCGAACGGGGGGATACCATGAACACTGAAGCTTTCTTT. Its translation is CASSERGDTMNTEAFF.

This chain links TRBV5-1 with TRBJ1-5; no clear D gene. This CDR3 has 15 residues. V dropped 3 bases and J dropped 6 bases, with 16 bases sitting between them. From germline, CDR1 is SGHRS and CDR2 YFSETQ. CDR3 region: CASSSSGTIGQPQHF. In DNA, the CDR3 is TGCGCCAGCAGCTCCTCCGGTACTATTGGTCAGCCCCAGCATTTT.

The V call is TRBV5-4, the J call TRBJ2-5, with D maybe TRBD2 (6 bases). In germline, CDR1 is SGHNT, CDR2 YYREEE (reference sequence). The CDR3 sequence is 15 residues long. V was trimmed by 6 bases and J by 0 bases, leaving 15 bases between them. For the CDR3, the DNA is TGTGCCAGCACCGATGGCCGGGAGTACCAAGAGACCCAGTACTTC. Translating it yields CASTDGREYQETQYF. Together with reference TRBV5-4 and TRBJ2-5, the CDR3 gives the full variable domain: ETGVTQSPTHLIKTRGQQVTLRCSSQSGHNTVSWYQQALGQGPQFIFQYYREEENGRGNFPPRFSGLQFPNYSSELNVNALELDDSALYLCASTDGREYQETQYFGPGTRLLVL.

The V call is TRBV4-1, the J call TRBJ2-3, with 8 bases lining up with TRBD1. With 1 base clipped from V and 6 bases from J, the junction kept 12 bases outside the gene matches. CDR3 length equals 17 residues. From germline, CDR1 is MGHRA and CDR2 YSYEKL. Here the CDR3 reads CASSQANRANRGDTQYF. CDR3 bases: TGCGCCAGCAGCCAAGCGAACAGGGCCAACAGGGGGGATACGCAGTATTTT.